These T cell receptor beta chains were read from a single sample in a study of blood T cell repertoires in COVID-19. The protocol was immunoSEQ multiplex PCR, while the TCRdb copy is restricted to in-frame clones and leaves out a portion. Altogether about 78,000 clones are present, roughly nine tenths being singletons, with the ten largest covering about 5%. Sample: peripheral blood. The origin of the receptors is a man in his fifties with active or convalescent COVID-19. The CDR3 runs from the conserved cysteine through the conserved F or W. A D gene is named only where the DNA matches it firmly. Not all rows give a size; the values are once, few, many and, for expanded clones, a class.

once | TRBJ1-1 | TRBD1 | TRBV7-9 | TGTGCCAGCAGCTTAGCGGGACAGGCTGAAGCTTTCTTT | CASSLAGQAEAFF
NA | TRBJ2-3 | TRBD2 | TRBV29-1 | TGCAGCGTTGAAGGAGCGGGGACCACAGATACGCAGTATTTT | CSVEGAGTTDTQYF
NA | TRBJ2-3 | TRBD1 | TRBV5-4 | TGTGCCAGCAGCTTGGTGGACAGGTTCTCCGATACGCAGTATTTT | CASSLVDRFSDTQYF
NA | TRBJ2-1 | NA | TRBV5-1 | TGCGCCAGCAGCTTTGCAGGGAACAATGAGCAGTTCTTC | CASSFAGNNEQFF
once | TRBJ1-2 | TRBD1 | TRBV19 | TGTGCCAGTAGTATAGCAGGGGGCAACAGGGGCTACACCTTC | CASSIAGGNRGYTF
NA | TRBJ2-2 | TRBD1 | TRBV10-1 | TGCGCCAGCACCCCGGGACAGGCCACCGGGGAGCTGTTTTTT | CASTPGQATGELFF
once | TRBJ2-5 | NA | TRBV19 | TGTGCCAGTAGTATTATTTCCCAAGAGACCCAGTACTTC | CASSIISQETQYF
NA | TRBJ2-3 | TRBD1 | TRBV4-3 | TGCGCCAGCAGCCAGGCCGCAGGAGGACAGGGGTACACAGATACGCAGTATTTT | CASSQAAGGQGYTDTQYF
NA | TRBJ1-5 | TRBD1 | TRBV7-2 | TGTGCCAGCAGCTTAAACAGGGGAAGTCAGCCCCAGCATTTT | CASSLNRGSQPQHF
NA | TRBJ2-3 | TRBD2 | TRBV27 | TGTGCCAGCAGTTTATCCCCCCCCCGACTAGCGGGGGGAGATACGCAGTATTTT | CASSLSPPRLAGGDTQYF
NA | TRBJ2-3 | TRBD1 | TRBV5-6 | TGTGCCAGCAGCTTCGGACAGGGGGCTGATACGCAGTATTTT | CASSFGQGADTQYF
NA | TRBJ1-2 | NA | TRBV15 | TGTGCCACCAGCAGAGATAAAGACACGGTGGGCTATGGCTACACCTTC | CATSRDKDTVGYGYTF
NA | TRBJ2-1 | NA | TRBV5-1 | TGCGCCAGCAGCGAGGGGACACACCTCTACAATGAGCAGTTCTTC | CASSEGTHLYNEQFF
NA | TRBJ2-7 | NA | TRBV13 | TGTGCCAGCAGCTCCGCAGGCTACGAGCAGTACTTC | CASSSAGYEQYF
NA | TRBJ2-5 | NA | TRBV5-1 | TGCGCCAGCAGCTTTGGGGCCTCCCAAGAGACCCAGTACTTC | CASSFGASQETQYF
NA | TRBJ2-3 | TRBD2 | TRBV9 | TGTGCCAGCAGCGCGCACCTGGGACTAGCCCTCACAGATACGCAGTATTTT | CASSAHLGLALTDTQYF
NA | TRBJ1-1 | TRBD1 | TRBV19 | TGTGCCAGTAGTATACAGAAGGGACAGGGTGAAACTTTCTTT | CASSIQKGQGETFF
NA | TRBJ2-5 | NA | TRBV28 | TGTGCCAGCAGTTTATACAGCCAAGAGACCCAGTACTTC | CASSLYSQETQYF
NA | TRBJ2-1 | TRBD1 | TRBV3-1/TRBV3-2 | TGTGCCAGCAGCCGACCGGGACAGGTTTACAATGAGCAGTTCTTC | CASSRPGQVYNEQFF
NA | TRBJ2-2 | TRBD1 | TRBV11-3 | TGTGCCAGCACCCGGGGGACAGGGATTAACACCGGGGAGCTGTTTTTT | CASTRGTGINTGELFF
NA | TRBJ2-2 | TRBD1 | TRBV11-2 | TGTGCCAGCAGCGAAAACAGGGGAAACACCGGGGAGCTGTTTTTT | CASSENRGNTGELFF
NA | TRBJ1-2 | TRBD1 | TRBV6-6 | TGTGCCAGCAGTCCCGGACAGGATGGCTACACCTTC | CASSPGQDGYTF
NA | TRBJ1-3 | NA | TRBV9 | TGTGCCAGCAGCCCAGGGTCGGGAAACACCATATATTTT | CASSPGSGNTIYF
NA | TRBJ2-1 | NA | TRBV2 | TGTGCCAGCAGTGATTCACAGTACAATGAGCAGTTCTTC | CASSDSQYNEQFF
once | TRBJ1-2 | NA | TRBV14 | TGTGCCAGCAGCCTCGGGGGGTCGGGCGTCAACTATGGCTACACCTTC | CASSLGGSGVNYGYTF
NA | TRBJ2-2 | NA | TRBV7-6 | TGTGCCAGCAGCCCCCCGGTCGGGGAGCTGTTTTTT | CASSPPVGELFF
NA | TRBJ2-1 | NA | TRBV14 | TGTGCCAGTCGACCCGGGGTGGGCACCAATGAGCAGTTCTTC | CASRPGVGTNEQFF
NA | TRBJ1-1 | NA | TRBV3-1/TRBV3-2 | TGTGCCAGCAGCCAAGATCGGGGCACTGAAGCTTTCTTT | CASSQDRGTEAFF
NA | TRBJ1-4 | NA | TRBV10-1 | TGCGCCAGCAGTGAGCCGAGCCGAGAAAAACTGTTTTTT | CASSEPSREKLFF
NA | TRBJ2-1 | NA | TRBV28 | TGTGCCAGCACCTCATCGACAAGGTCGCAGTTCTTC | CASTSSTRSQFF
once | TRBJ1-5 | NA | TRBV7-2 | TGTGCCAGCAGCTCCAATAGCAATCAGCCCCAGCATTTT | CASSSNSNQPQHF
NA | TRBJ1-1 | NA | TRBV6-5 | TGTGCCAGCACCAAGAACACTGAAGCTTTCTTT | CASTKNTEAFF
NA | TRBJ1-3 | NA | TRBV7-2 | TGTGCCAGCAGCCCACCAGGCGAGGGAAACACCATATATTTT | CASSPPGEGNTIYF
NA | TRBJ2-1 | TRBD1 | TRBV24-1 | TGTGCCACCAGTGATTCCGGGGGCAGGGGGCTCGATGAGCAGTTCTTC | CATSDSGGRGLDEQFF
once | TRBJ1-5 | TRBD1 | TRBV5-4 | TGTGCCAGCAGCTCGGGACAGGCGGGTCAGCCCCAGCATTTT | CASSSGQAGQPQHF
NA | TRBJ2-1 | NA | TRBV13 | TGTGCCAGCAGCACAAGACGGGGGGCTTCCGACAATGAGCAGTTCTTC | CASSTRRGASDNEQFF
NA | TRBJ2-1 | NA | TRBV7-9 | TGTGCCAGCAGCTTGGAGGTCTACAATGAGCAGTTCTTC | CASSLEVYNEQFF
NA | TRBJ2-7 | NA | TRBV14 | TGTGCCAGCAGCCAAGATGCCAGATCCTACGAGCAGTACTTC | CASSQDARSYEQYF